The text below deals with one T cell receptor (beta chain). This specimen comes from a study of blood T cell repertoires in COVID-19. Whole-study context: Samples of COVID-19 (acute and convalescent) were obtained from the United States, Italy and Spain.

All enrollees were about 18 to 100 years old and from roughly 26 US areas. Clinical history reported by participants formed the basis on which cohorts were assigned. The CDR3 is 13 amino acids. Germline V gene sequence: CDR1 DFQATT, CDR2 SNEGSKA (reference sequence). The V gene lost 3 bases and the J gene lost 8 bases, with 16 bases spanning the gap. Clones were read by immunoSEQ multiplex PCR, and TCRdb kept only the in-frame ones, dropping some. The sample has 200,000 to 250,000 clones; about 90% are singletons. V usage is TRBV20-1 and J usage is TRBJ1-2, with TRBD1 as a possible D gene (6 bases). The sample comprised PBMCs or T cells enriched from blood (not recorded which). This sequence was found in a woman in her forties or fifties with acute COVID-19. This chain's CDR3 is CSASAPGTKGYTF. The CDR3 nucleotides are TGCAGTGCTAGTGCTCCCGGGACAAAGGGCTACACCTTC.